The rows below give T cell receptor beta chains drawn from one sample of a study of blood T cell repertoires in COVID-19. Only in-frame clones appear in the TCRdb table, and some are missing; sequencing was by immunoSEQ multiplex PCR. This sample yields a few hundred thousand clones, of which more than 80% are seen a single time; roughly 6% belongs to the top ten. Sequencing was performed on peripheral blood. These receptors all come from a woman aged 45-59 years with COVID-19, enrolled during active disease. Both conserved end residues are part of each CDR3. D genes are given only for firm matches. Where a row states a size, it is once, few, many or the class of an expanded clone; other rows omit it.

>TRBV14|TRBJ2-2|.|TRBD2
TGTGCCAGCAGCCAGAATAGCGGGAGCACCGGGGAGCTGTTTTTT
CASSQNSGSTGELFF
>TRBV5-1|TRBJ2-7|.|.
TGCGCCAGCAGCCAAGGAGGCGCAGGTCCTCCCTACGAGCAGTACTTC
CASSQGGAGPPYEQYF
>TRBV7-9|TRBJ1-5|.|TRBD1
TGTGCCAGCAGCTTAGTCTTGGGGCAGGGGGTCGCCCAGCCCCAGCATTTT
CASSLVLGQGVAQPQHF
>TRBV24-1|TRBJ2-1|.|TRBD2
TGTGCCACCAGTGATGGGGAGGGCCCTGGGGATGAGCAGTTCTTC
CATSDGEGPGDEQFF
>TRBV4-2|TRBJ2-1|.|TRBD1
TGTGCCAGCAGCCAAGCGACAGGGCTGGCCTCCTACAATGAGCAGTTCTTC
CASSQATGLASYNEQFF
>TRBV6-5|TRBJ2-1|.|.
TGTGCCAGCAGTAAGTGGGAGTCCGTTCGGGATGAGCAGTTCTTC
CASSKWESVRDEQFF
>TRBV3-1/TRBV3-2|TRBJ1-1|.|.
TGTGCCAGCAGCCAGTACGGGATCACCGACACTGAAGCTTTCTTT
CASSQYGITDTEAFF
>TRBV5-1|TRBJ2-7|.|TRBD1
TGCGCCAGCAGCTTGATCCAGGGGGCCTACGAGCAGTACTTC
CASSLIQGAYEQYF
>TRBV27|TRBJ2-3|.|TRBD1
TGTGCCAGCAGTTTATTTGGGACAGGGGGCATAGATACGCAGTATTTT
CASSLFGTGGIDTQYF
>TRBV7-9|TRBJ2-2|.|.
TGTGCCAGCAGCCCGGGGACTCTTATCACCGGGGAGCTGTTTTTT
CASSPGTLITGELFF
>TRBV25-1|TRBJ2-5|.|.
TGTGCCAGCAAGAGGGAGGAGACCCAGTACTTC
CASKREETQYF
>TRBV4-2|TRBJ2-7|.|TRBD1
TGTGCCAGCAGCCAGGCCGGGACAGGAGTCTACGAGCAGTACTTC
CASSQAGTGVYEQYF
>TRBV6-1|TRBJ2-7|.|.
TGTGCCAGCAGTGAAGAACAGGGTTACGAGCAGTACTTC
CASSEEQGYEQYF
>TRBV19|TRBJ2-1|.|.
TGTGCCAGTAGACCAGTGTCGGGCTCCTACAATGAGCAGTTCTTC
CASRPVSGSYNEQFF
>TRBV6-5|TRBJ2-1|.|TRBD2
TGTGCCAGCAGTTGGGCTAGCGGGGGGGTGGATGAGCAGTTCTTC
CASSWASGGVDEQFF
>TRBV29-1|TRBJ1-2|.|.
TGCAGCGTTGATCCAGGCTATGGCTACACCTTC
CSVDPGYGYTF
>TRBV7-9|TRBJ1-5|.|.
TGTGCCAGCAGCTCAGAGGACAGCTACAATCAGCCCCAGCATTTT
CASSSEDSYNQPQHF
>TRBV9|TRBJ2-7|.|TRBD1
TGTGCCAGCAGCGCCGGAGGGCGGCTTGGGGACAGGGCCAACGAGCAGTACTTC
CASSAGGRLGDRANEQYF
>TRBV2|TRBJ2-5|.|TRBD1
TGTGCCAGCAGGGCCCGGGACAGGGGTGGAGAGACCCAGTACTTC
CASRARDRGGETQYF
>TRBV19|TRBJ2-3|.|TRBD1
TGTGCCAGTAAATTTCGGGACAGGCCCACAGATACGCAGTATTTT
CASKFRDRPTDTQYF
>TRBV2|TRBJ2-1|.|TRBD2
TGTGCCAGCAGCCCCGGACTAGCGGGGAATGAGCAGTTCTTC
CASSPGLAGNEQFF
>TRBV5-5|TRBJ1-5|.|TRBD1
TGTGCCAGCAGCCCGGGACAGGTAACTTATAGCAATCAGCCCCAGCATTTT
CASSPGQVTYSNQPQHF
>TRBV5-4|TRBJ2-7|.|TRBD1
TGTGCCAGCAGCTTTGGGATCAGGGCGACAGGGCACGTCTACGAGCAGTACTTC
CASSFGIRATGHVYEQYF
>TRBV5-1|TRBJ1-6|.|.
TGCGCCAGCAGACCCGGGAGGGATAATTCACCCCTCCACTTT
CASRPGRDNSPLHF
>TRBV19|TRBJ2-1|.|.
TGTGCCAGTACCACTCGGGGGGCGTACAATGAGCAGTTCTTC
CASTTRGAYNEQFF
>TRBV9|TRBJ2-1|once|TRBD2
TGTGCCAGCAGCGTAAAGGGACTAGCGGGAGACAATGAGCAGTTCTTC
CASSVKGLAGDNEQFF
>TRBV6-1|TRBJ1-6|.|.
TGTGCCAGCAGTGATGGGGGGGGGACTATTAATTCACCCCTCCACTTT
CASSDGGGTINSPLHF